These T cell receptor beta chains were read from a single sample in a study of blood T cells in healthy people across ages. TCRdb re-called the 5' RACE reads with MiXCR, one entry per CDR3 protein. Found here are hundreds of thousands of distinct CDR3 sequences, roughly 26% of them singletons; the top ten hold roughly 3.1%. The same specimen was also included in a second study, on T cells of mothers and their children.

Sequencing was done on a sample of blood. The origin of the receptors is a boy between 5 and 17 years old in good health. CDR3s include the opening cysteine and the closing phenylalanine or tryptophan. The D gene is left open where the match is weak. Size values are once, few and many counts, or a class for expanded clones, and some rows have none.

d_call | j_call | v_call | clone_size | cdr3_nt | cdr3_aa
NA | TRBJ1-2 | TRBV11-2 | NA | TGTGCCAGCAGCGTGGCACGCCCCTATGGCTACACCTTC | CASSVARPYGYTF
TRBD1 | TRBJ1-4 | TRBV19 | few | TGTGCCAGTAGGATCACAGGGGCTTCGGAAAAACTGTTTTTT | CASRITGASEKLFF
NA | TRBJ2-7 | TRBV6-1 | once | TGTGCCAGCAGCCCCATCCGGGGAACCGTCCCCTACGAGCAGTACTTC | CASSPIRGTVPYEQYF
NA | TRBJ2-1 | TRBV29-1 | NA | TGCAGCGTCACCAGTCCCGGTGAGCAGTTCTTC | CSVTSPGEQFF
NA | TRBJ1-2 | TRBV6-2/TRBV6-3 | few | TGTGCCAGCAGTTACTCACCTGGAGAAGATGGCTACACCTTC | CASSYSPGEDGYTF
TRBD1 | TRBJ2-3 | TRBV20-1 | NA | TGCAGTGCTCCTCGACAGGGGGAGGCGAGAGATACGCAGTATTTT | CSAPRQGEARDTQYF
NA | TRBJ1-6 | TRBV4-1 | few | TGCGCCAGCAGCCAAGATTCGGCCACCGAAAATAATTCACCCCTCCACTTT | CASSQDSATENNSPLHF
NA | TRBJ1-1 | TRBV5-1 | once | TGCGCCAGCAGCTTGAATCAGGGGCTGAACACTGAAGCTTTCTTT | CASSLNQGLNTEAFF
NA | TRBJ2-5 | TRBV5-1 | few | TGCGCCAGCAGCCCAACTTCGGCCAGGGGGGAGCAGTACTTC | CASSPTSARGEQYF
NA | TRBJ2-1 | TRBV6-6 | few | TGTGCCAGCATAGAGGGGGGGTCCTACAATGAGCAGTTCTTC | CASIEGGSYNEQFF
NA | TRBJ1-4 | TRBV18 | NA | TGTGCCAGCTCACCTCCAGGAAGCCCAGAAAAACTGTTTTTT | CASSPPGSPEKLFF
NA | TRBJ2-7 | TRBV10-3 | NA | TGTGCCATCAGTGGCCAGATAGGGGCGCACGAGCAGTACTTC | CAISGQIGAHEQYF
NA | TRBJ2-3 | TRBV5-1 | NA | TGCGCCAGCAGCCCCGGACCCATCACAGATGCGCAGTATTTT | CASSPGPITDAQYF
NA | TRBJ1-1 | TRBV9 | NA | TGTGCCAGCAGCGTAGCCGGGGGGACGGCTTTCTTT | CASSVAGGTAFF
TRBD2 | TRBJ2-1 | TRBV5-1 | NA | TGCGCCAGCAGGTTGGGGTCGGGACTAGCGGGCAATGAGCAGTTCTTC | CASRLGSGLAGNEQFF
NA | TRBJ2-5 | TRBV2 | NA | TGTGCCAGCAGTGATAGTCCGCTCGTGGGCCAGTACTTC | CASSDSPLVGQYF
TRBD2 | TRBJ2-5 | TRBV12-3/TRBV12-4 | few | TGTGCCAGCAGTCCTAGGAACGGGAGGGAGACCCAGTACTTC | CASSPRNGRETQYF
TRBD1 | TRBJ1-5 | TRBV12-3/TRBV12-4 | NA | TGTGCCAGCAGTTTCTACAGGGGCCATCAGCCCCAGCATTTT | CASSFYRGHQPQHF
TRBD2 | TRBJ2-1 | TRBV2 | NA | TGTGCCAGCAACTACCGTAGCGGGAGCCTGAATGAGCAGTTCTTC | CASNYRSGSLNEQFF
NA | TRBJ1-1 | TRBV6-4 | NA | TGTGCCAGCAGTGTTCGGTCTGGGGGGGGCACTGAAGCTTTCTTT | CASSVRSGGGTEAFF
NA | TRBJ2-7 | TRBV2 | NA | TGTGCCAGCAAGGACTCAGGGTCCTACGAGCAGTACTTC | CASKDSGSYEQYF
TRBD1 | TRBJ1-5 | TRBV28 | NA | TGTGCCAGCAGTCAATCACAGTCCGGGACAGGGAGCAATCAGCCCCAGCATTTT | CASSQSQSGTGSNQPQHF
TRBD1 | TRBJ2-7 | TRBV29-1 | few | TGCAGCGCAACTGAGGGACAGGGGACTTACGAGCAGTACTTC | CSATEGQGTYEQYF
TRBD2 | TRBJ2-1 | TRBV7-2 | NA | TGTGCCAGCAGCGTTACTAGCGGGGGGGCCTATGAGCAGTTCTTC | CASSVTSGGAYEQFF
NA | TRBJ2-5 | TRBV3-1 | many | TGTGCCAGCAACTCCGGGACTTCCCAAGAGACCCAGTACTTC | CASNSGTSQETQYF
NA | TRBJ2-1 | TRBV20-1 | NA | TGCAGTGCTAGAGATACAGGAGGGCCAGGGGGAAATGAGCAGTTCTTC | CSARDTGGPGGNEQFF
NA | TRBJ2-5 | TRBV7-9 | few | TGTGCCAGCAGCCAACTAGAACCCCAAGAGACCCAGTACTTC | CASSQLEPQETQYF
NA | TRBJ2-1 | TRBV7-3 | many | TGTGCCAGCAGCCCCACACACGGCGGTCGACTAGGGGAGCAGTTCTTC | CASSPTHGGRLGEQFF
NA | TRBJ2-5 | TRBV5-1 | few | TGCGCCAGCAGCATACCGGGAGCTCAAGAGACCCAGTACTTC | CASSIPGAQETQYF
TRBD2 | TRBJ2-3 | TRBV4-1 | few | TGCGCCAGCAGCCAGCCCTCAGCGGGGGGGTACACAGATACGCAGTATTTT | CASSQPSAGGYTDTQYF
TRBD2 | TRBJ2-3 | TRBV10-3 | NA | TGTGCCAGCCAGCGGGAGGGCCAAGGGGCGATGACAGATACGCAGTATTTT | CASQREGQGAMTDTQYF
NA | TRBJ2-5 | TRBV12-3/TRBV12-4 | NA | TGTGCCAGCAGTTTAGTGGGAGGTCCCCCAAGGTACTTC | CASSLVGGPPRYF
NA | TRBJ2-3 | TRBV6-5 | few | TGTGCCAGCAGTTACGGCAGGACAATCACAGATACGCAGTATTTT | CASSYGRTITDTQYF
NA | TRBJ1-1 | TRBV7-8 | NA | TGTGCCAGCAGCTTCAGGAGTACTGAAGCTTTCTTT | CASSFRSTEAFF
TRBD2 | TRBJ2-3 | TRBV5-1 | NA | TGCGCCAGCAGCTTGGGGGTAACTAGCGGGGCGACAGATACGCAGTATTTT | CASSLGVTSGATDTQYF
NA | TRBJ2-1 | TRBV29-1 | few | TGCAGCGTAAACGGCGGGTCCCACAATGAGCAGTTCTTC | CSVNGGSHNEQFF
NA | TRBJ1-5 | TRBV4-1 | few | TGCGCCAGCAGCCCGGACACACTTAGCAATCAGCCCCAGCATTTT | CASSPDTLSNQPQHF
TRBD2 | TRBJ2-7 | TRBV6-1 | NA | TGTGCCAGCAGTGGAGCGGGGGGCGGTTACGAGCAGTACTTC | CASSGAGGGYEQYF
NA | TRBJ2-1 | TRBV6-1 | NA | TGTGCCAGCAGTGTGCAGCACTACAATGAGCAGTTCTTC | CASSVQHYNEQFF
TRBD1 | TRBJ2-3 | TRBV24-1 | NA | TGTGCCACCAGTGACCCCGGACAGGGAGGAACAGATACGCAGTATTTT | CATSDPGQGGTDTQYF
NA | TRBJ2-7 | TRBV25-1 | few | TGTGCCAGCAGTGGCCCGGGACTTGTCTACGAGCAGTACTTC | CASSGPGLVYEQYF